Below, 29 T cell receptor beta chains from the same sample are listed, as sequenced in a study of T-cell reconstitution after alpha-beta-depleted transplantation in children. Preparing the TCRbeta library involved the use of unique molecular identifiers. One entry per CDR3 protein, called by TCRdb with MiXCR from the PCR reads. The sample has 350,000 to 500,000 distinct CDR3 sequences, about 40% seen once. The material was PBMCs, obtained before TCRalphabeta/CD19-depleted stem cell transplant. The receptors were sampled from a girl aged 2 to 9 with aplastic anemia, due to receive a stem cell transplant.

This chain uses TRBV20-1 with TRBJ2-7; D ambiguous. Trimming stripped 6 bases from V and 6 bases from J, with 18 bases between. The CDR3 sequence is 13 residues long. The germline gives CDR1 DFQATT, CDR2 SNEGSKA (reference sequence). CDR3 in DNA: TGCAGTGCCAAGAGTGGCAGCCTTCGCGAGCAGTACTTC. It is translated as CSAKSGSLREQYF.

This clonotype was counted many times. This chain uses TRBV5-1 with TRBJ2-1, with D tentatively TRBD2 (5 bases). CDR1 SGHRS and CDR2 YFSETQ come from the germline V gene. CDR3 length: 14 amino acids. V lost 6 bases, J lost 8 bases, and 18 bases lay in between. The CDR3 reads CASMLSGLGDEQFF. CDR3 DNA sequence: TGCGCCAGCATGCTGAGCGGCCTTGGCGATGAGCAGTTCTTC.

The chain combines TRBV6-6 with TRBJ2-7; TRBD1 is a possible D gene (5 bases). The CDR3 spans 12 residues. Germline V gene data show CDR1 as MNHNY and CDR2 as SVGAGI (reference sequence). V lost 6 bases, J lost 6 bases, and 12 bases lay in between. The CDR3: CASSWVQGEQYF. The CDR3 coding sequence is TGTGCCAGCAGCTGGGTGCAGGGCGAGCAGTACTTC.

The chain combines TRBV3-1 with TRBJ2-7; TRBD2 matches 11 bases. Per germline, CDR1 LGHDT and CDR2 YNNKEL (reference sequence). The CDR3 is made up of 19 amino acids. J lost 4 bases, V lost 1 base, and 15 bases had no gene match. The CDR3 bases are TGTGCCAGCAGCCAAGCGTTAGCGGGAGGGCTAGCCTTCGGTTACGAGCAGTACTTC. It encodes CASSQALAGGLAFGYEQYF.

This CDR3 is CASSYKAHWYF. In DNA form, the CDR3 reads TGTGCCAGCAGTTACAAAGCCCATTGGTACTTC. The V call is TRBV6-5, the J call TRBJ2-4, with D unresolved. Deletions cut 2 bases from V and 15 bases from J, with 11 bases between. Germline V lookup: CDR1 MNHEY, CDR2 SVGAGI. This CDR3 region has 11 residues.

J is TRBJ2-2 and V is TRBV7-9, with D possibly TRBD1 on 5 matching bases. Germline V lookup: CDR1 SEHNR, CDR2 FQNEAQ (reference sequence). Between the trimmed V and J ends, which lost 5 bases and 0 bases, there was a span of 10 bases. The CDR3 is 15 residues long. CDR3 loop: CASSLTDPNTGELFF. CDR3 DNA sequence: TGTGCCAGCAGCCTGACAGATCCGAACACCGGGGAGCTGTTTTTT.

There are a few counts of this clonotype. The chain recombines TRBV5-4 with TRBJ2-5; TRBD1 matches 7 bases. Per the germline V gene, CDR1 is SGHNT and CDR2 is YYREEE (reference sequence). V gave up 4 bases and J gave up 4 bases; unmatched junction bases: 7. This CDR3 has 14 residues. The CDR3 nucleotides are TGTGCCAGCAGCGGTAGGGGGCGGAGAGAGACCCAGTACTTC. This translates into CASSGRGRRETQYF.

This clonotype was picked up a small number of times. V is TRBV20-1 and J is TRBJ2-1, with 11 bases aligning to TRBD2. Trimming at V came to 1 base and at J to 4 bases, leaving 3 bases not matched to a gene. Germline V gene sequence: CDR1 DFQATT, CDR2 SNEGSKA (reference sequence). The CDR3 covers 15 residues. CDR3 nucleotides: TGCAGTGCTAGAGGACTAGCGGGAACATACAATGAGCAGTTCTTC. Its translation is CSARGLAGTYNEQFF.

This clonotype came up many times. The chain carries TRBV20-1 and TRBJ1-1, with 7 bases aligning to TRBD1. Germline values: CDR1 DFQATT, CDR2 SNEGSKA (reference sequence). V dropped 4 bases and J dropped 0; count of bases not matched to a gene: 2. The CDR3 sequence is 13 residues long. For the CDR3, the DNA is TGCAGTGCTAACAGGGGTATGAACACTGAAGCTTTCTTT. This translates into CSANRGMNTEAFF.

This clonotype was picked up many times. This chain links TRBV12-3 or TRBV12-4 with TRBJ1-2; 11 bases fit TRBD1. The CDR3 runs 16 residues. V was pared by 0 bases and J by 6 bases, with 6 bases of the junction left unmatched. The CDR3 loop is CASSLAPGQGAHGYTF. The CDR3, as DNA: TGTGCCAGCAGTTTAGCCCCCGGACAGGGGGCGCATGGCTACACCTTC.

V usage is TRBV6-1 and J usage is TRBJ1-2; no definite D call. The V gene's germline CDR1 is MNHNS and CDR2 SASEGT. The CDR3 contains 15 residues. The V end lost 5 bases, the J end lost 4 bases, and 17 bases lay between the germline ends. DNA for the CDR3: TGTGCCAGCAGTCCCAGGCAGGCTCACGGCTATGGCTACACCTTC. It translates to CASSPRQAHGYGYTF.

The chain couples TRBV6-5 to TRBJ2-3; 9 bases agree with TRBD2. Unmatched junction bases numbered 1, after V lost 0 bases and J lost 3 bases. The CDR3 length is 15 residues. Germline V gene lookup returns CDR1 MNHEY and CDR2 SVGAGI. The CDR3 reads CASSYSSGRTDTQYF. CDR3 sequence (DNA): TGTGCCAGCAGTTACTCGAGCGGGAGGACAGATACGCAGTATTTT.

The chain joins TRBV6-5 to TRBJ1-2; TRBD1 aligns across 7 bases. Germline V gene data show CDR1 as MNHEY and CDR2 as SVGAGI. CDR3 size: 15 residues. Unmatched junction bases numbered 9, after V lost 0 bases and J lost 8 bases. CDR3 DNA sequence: TGTGCCAGCAGTTACTCGAGGATAGACAGGGACGGCTACACCTTC. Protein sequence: CASSYSRIDRDGYTF.

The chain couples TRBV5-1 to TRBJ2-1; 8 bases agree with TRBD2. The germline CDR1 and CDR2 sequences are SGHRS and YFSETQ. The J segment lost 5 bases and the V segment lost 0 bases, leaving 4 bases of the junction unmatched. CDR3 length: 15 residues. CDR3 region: CASSLATSGNNEQFF. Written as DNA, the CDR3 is TGCGCCAGCAGCTTGGCTACTAGCGGCAACAATGAGCAGTTCTTC.

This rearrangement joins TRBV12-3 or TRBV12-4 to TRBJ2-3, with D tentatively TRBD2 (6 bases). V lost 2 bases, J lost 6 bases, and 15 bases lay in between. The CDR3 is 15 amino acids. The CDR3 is CASSLIGGGGDTQYF. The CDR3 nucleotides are TGTGCCAGCAGTTTAATCGGGGGTGGGGGGGATACGCAGTATTTT.

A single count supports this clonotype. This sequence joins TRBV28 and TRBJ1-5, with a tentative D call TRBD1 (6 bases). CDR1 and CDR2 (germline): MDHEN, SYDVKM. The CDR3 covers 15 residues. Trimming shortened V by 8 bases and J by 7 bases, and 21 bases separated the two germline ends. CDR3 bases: TGTGCCAGCTGGGGGGCACCCGCGGGTGTCCAGCCCCAGCATTTT. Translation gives CASWGAPAGVQPQHF. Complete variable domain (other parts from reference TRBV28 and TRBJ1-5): DVKVTQSSRYLVKRTGEKVFLECVQDMDHENMFWYRQDPGLGLRLIYFSYDVKMKEKGDIPEGYSVSREKKERFSLILESASTNQTSMYLCASWGAPAGVQPQHFGDGTRLSIL.

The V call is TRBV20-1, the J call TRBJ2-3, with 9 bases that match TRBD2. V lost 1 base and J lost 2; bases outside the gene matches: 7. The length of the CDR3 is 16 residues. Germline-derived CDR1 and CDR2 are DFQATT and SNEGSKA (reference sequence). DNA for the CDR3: TGCAGTGCTAGAGCCTTAGCGGGAGCCTCCACAGATACGCAGTATTTT. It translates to CSARALAGASTDTQYF.

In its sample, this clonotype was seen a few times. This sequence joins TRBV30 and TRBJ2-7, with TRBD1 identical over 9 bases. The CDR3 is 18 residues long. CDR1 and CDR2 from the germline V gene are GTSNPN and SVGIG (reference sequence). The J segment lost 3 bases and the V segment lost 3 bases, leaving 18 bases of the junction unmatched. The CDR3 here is CAWSPGAYGTGNLYEQYF. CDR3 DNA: TGTGCCTGGAGCCCTGGGGCGTACGGGACAGGGAATCTCTACGAGCAGTACTTC.

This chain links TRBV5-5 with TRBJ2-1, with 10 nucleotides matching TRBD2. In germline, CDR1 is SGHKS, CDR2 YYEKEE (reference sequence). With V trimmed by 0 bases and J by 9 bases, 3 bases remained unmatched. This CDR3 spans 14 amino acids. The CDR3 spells CASSLAAGGTEQFF. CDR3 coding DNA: TGTGCCAGCAGCTTGGCAGCGGGAGGGACTGAGCAGTTCTTC. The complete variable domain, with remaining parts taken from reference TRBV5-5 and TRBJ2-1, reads DAGVTQSPTHLIKTRGQQVTLRCSPISGHKSVSWYQQVLGQGPQFIFQYYEKEERGRGNFPDRFSARQFPNYSSELNVNALLLGDSALYLCASSLAAGGTEQFFGPGTRLTVL.

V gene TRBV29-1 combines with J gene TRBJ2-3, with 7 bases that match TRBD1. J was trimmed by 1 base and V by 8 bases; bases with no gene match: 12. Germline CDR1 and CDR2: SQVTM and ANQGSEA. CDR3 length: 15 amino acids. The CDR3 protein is CSFQPIGQGTDTQYF. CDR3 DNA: TGCAGCTTTCAACCCATAGGACAGGGCACAGATACGCAGTATTTT.

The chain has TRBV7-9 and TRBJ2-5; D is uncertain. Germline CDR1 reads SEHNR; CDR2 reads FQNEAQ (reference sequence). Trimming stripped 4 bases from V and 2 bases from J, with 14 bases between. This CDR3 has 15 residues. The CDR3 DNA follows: TGTGCCAGCAGCTCCCGACTTTCCCCACAAGAGACCCAGTACTTC. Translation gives CASSSRLSPQETQYF.

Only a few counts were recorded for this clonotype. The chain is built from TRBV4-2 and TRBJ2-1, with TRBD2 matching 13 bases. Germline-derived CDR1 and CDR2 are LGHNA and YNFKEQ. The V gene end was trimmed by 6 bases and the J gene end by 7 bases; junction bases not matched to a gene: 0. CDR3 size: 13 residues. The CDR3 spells CASRTSGRNEQFF. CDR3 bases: TGTGCCAGCAGGACTAGCGGGAGGAATGAGCAGTTCTTC.

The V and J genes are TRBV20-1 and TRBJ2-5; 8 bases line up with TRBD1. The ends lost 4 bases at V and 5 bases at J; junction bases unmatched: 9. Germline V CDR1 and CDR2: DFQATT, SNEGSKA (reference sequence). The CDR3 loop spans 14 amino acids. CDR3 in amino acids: CSATQDRVSETQYF. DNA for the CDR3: TGCAGTGCTACCCAGGACAGGGTCTCTGAGACCCAGTACTTC.

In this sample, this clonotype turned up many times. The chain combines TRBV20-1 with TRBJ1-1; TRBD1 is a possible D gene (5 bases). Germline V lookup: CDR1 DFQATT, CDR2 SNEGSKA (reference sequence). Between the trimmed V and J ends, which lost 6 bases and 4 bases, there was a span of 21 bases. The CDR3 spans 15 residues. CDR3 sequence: CSAQLSKGLATEAFF. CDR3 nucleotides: TGCAGTGCCCAGCTTTCGAAGGGGTTGGCCACTGAAGCTTTCTTT.

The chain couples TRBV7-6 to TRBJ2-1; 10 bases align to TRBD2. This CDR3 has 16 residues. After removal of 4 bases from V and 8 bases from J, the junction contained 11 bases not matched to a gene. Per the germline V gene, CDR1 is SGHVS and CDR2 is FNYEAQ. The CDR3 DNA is TGTGCCAGCAGCTCCCGGACTAGCGGCCCCGGCCATGAGCAGTTCTTC. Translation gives CASSSRTSGPGHEQFF.

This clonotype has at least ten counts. Written as DNA, the CDR3 is TGTGCCACCACCAAAGGTGCGGGAGAGTCCTACGAGCAGTACTTC. Its protein product is CATTKGAGESYEQYF. The chain employs TRBV15 and TRBJ2-7, with 7 positions matching TRBD2. The CDR3 spans 15 residues. The germline CDR1 and CDR2 sequences are LNHNV and YYDKDF (reference sequence). Trimming removed 7 bases from V and 1 base from J; junction bases left unmatched: 10.

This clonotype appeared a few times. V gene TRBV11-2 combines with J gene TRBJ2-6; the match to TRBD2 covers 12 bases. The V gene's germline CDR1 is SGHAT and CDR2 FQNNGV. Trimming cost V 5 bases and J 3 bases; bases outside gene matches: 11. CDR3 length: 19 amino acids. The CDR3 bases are TGTGCCAGCAGCAGGACTAGCGGGATTCGAGGCGGTGGGGCCAACGTCCTGACTTTC. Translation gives CASSRTSGIRGGGANVLTF.

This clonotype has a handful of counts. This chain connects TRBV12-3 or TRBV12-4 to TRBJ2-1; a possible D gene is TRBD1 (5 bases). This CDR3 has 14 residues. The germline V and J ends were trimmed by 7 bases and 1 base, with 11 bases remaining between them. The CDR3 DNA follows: TGTGCCAGCACCCTTGGGGCGTCCTACAATGAGCAGTTCTTC. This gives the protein CASTLGASYNEQFF.

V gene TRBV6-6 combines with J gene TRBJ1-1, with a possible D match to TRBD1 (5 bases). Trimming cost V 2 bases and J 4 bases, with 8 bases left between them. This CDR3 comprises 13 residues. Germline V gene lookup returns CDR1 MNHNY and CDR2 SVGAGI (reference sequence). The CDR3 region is CASSYQGTTEAFF. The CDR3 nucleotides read TGTGCCAGCAGTTACCAGGGAACCACTGAAGCTTTCTTT.